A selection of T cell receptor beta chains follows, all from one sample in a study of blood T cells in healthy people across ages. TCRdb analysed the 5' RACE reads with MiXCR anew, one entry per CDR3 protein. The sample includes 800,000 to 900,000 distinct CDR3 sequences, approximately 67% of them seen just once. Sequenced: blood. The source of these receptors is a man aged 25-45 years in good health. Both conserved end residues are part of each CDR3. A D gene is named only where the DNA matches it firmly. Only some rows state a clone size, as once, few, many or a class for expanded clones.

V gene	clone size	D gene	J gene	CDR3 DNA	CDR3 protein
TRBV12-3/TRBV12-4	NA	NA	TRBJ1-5	TGTGCCAGCACACCTGGGGGGGCACATCAGCCCCAGCATTTT	CASTPGGAHQPQHF
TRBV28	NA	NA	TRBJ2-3	TGTGCCAGCAGTATCAACAGGGCGTCCGATACGCAGTATTTT	CASSINRASDTQYF
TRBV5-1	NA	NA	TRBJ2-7	TGCGCCAGCAGCTCGTGGGGGGGCGGAGACTACGAGCAGTACTTC	CASSSWGGGDYEQYF
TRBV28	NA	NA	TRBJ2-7	TGTGCCAGCAGAGAAGACAGGTACGAGCAGTACTTC	CASREDRYEQYF
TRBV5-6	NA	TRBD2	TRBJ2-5	TGTGCCAGCAGCTTGGGGGTTGCGGGGGGAGGAGAGACCCAGTACTTC	CASSLGVAGGGETQYF
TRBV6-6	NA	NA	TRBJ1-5	TGTGCCAGCAACCCGGGGGATCAGCCCCAGCATTTT	CASNPGDQPQHF
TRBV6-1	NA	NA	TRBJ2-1	TGTGCCAGCAGGGAGGTGAGCGGATTAAGCTCCTACAATGAGCAGTTCTTC	CASREVSGLSSYNEQFF
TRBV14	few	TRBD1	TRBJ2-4	TGTGCCAGCAGCTGGACAGGGGAGGTGCAGTACTTC	CASSWTGEVQYF
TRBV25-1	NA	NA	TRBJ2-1	TGTGCCAGCAGTGAATTAGGACAGAACTACAATGAGCAGTTCTTC	CASSELGQNYNEQFF
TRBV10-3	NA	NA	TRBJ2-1	TGTGCCATCACTACCAACAAGGGGAGGCTTATGGATGAGCAGTTCTTC	CAITTNKGRLMDEQFF
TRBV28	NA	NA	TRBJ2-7	TGTACCAGCAGTTTCGTGGGTGAGCAGTACTTC	CTSSFVGEQYF
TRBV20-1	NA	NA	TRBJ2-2	TGCAGTGCTAGAGGGGGTTCCGGGGAGCTGTTTTTT	CSARGGSGELFF
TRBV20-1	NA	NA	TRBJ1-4	TGCAGTGCTACAGTTATAGGGGCTAATGAAAAACTGTTTTTT	CSATVIGANEKLFF
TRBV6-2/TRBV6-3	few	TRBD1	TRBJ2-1	TGTGCCAGCAGTAGGGACAGGGGCGGGAATGAGCAGTTCTTC	CASSRDRGGNEQFF
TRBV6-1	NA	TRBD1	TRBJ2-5	TGTGCCAGCAGCCGTAGGCATCAGGGGGCTAGGGTAGAGACCCAGTACTTC	CASSRRHQGARVETQYF
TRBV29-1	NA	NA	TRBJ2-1	TGCAGCGTTGGGCTTATCACTAACAATGAGCAGTTCTTC	CSVGLITNNEQFF
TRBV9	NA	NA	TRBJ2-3	TGTGCCAGCGGGCGGCAGGCGGGGCTCACAGATACGCAGTATTTT	CASGRQAGLTDTQYF
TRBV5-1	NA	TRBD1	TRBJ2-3	TGCGCCAGCAGCTTGGGACAGGGGGCGCTTCCAGATACGCAGTATTTT	CASSLGQGALPDTQYF
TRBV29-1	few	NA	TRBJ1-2	TGCAGCGTTGGGGCAGGGGACTATGGCTACACCTTC	CSVGAGDYGYTF
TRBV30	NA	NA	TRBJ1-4	TGTGCCTGGTTTCTGGGGGGAAAACTGTTTTTT	CAWFLGGKLFF
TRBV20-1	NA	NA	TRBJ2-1	TGCAGTGCTAGAGATTTGTACGGGGGGCCCTACAATGAGCAGTTCTTC	CSARDLYGGPYNEQFF
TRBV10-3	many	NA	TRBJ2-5	TGTGCCATCAGTGAGTCCAGAGGAGAGACCCAGTACTTC	CAISESRGETQYF
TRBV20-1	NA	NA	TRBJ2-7	TGCAGTGCTAGCTCCGCTCTGGGGCACGAGCAGTACTTC	CSASSALGHEQYF
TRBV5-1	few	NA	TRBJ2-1	TGCGCCAGCAGCGCGCAGGGACGTGAGCAGTTCTTC	CASSAQGREQFF
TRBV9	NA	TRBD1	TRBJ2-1	TGTGCCAGCAGCACCTCCGGGACAGATCTCAATGAGCAGTTCTTC	CASSTSGTDLNEQFF